A selection of T cell receptor beta chains follows, all from one sample in a study of T cell changes during pregnancy in multiple sclerosis. Profiling relied on immunoSEQ multiplex PCR, and the TCRdb table lists in-frame clones only, not all of them. The sample includes under 55,000 clones, roughly 91% of them seen just once. Sequencing used PBMCs (not recorded whether the cells were cultured). The receptors were gathered from a female donor with multiple sclerosis, enrolled in a pregnancy study. The CDR3 runs from the conserved cysteine through the conserved F or W. D genes are given only for firm matches. Clone size is given for some rows only: seen once, a few or many times, or a class if the clone is expanded.

v_gene	j_gene	len	abundance	d_gene	CDR3aa	CDR3nt
TRBV28	TRBJ1-4	15	.	.	CASSLSRPGEEKLFF	TGTGCCAGCAGCTTATCGCGGCCAGGGGAGGAAAAACTGTTTTTT
TRBV7-6	TRBJ1-5	15	.	.	CASSREPSRNQPQHF	TGTGCCAGCAGCCGAGAACCCTCACGGAATCAGCCCCAGCATTTT
TRBV29-1	TRBJ1-2	13	.	.	CSVEGDSVYGYTF	TGCAGCGTTGAAGGGGATTCGGTCTATGGCTACACCTTC
TRBV23-1	TRBJ2-7	17	.	TRBD1	CASSQSQTSTGGNEQYF	TGCGCCAGCAGTCAATCCCAAACCTCGACAGGGGGCAACGAGCAGTACTTC
TRBV7-2	TRBJ2-7	17	.	TRBD2	CASSLVSRTSASYEQYF	TGTGCCAGCAGCTTAGTTTCCAGGACTAGCGCTTCCTACGAGCAGTACTTC
TRBV7-3	TRBJ2-1	15	once	TRBD2	CASSPTSSGSHEQFF	TGTGCCAGCAGCCCGACATCTAGCGGGAGCCATGAGCAGTTCTTC
TRBV27	TRBJ2-1	19	few	TRBD2	CASSQGARTSGLSYNEQFF	TGTGCCAGCAGCCAGGGGGCTAGGACTAGCGGCCTCTCCTACAATGAGCAGTTCTTC
TRBV6-1	TRBJ2-5	12	.	.	CASSEMRQTQYF	TGTGCCAGCAGTGAAATGCGCCAGACCCAGTACTTC
TRBV5-1	TRBJ2-5	12	.	.	CASSLEQETQYF	TGCGCCAGCAGCTTGGAACAAGAGACCCAGTACTTC
TRBV7-9	TRBJ2-5	15	.	.	CASSLIRERRETQYF	TGTGCCAGCAGCTTAATCCGGGAGCGGCGAGAGACCCAGTACTTC
TRBV7-2	TRBJ2-1	14	.	.	CASSPTPQYNEQFF	TGTGCCAGCAGCCCCACCCCCCAGTACAATGAGCAGTTCTTC
TRBV6-6	TRBJ2-1	14	.	TRBD2	CASSSSSGYNEQFF	TGTGCCAGCAGTTCCTCTAGCGGGTACAATGAGCAGTTCTTC
TRBV6-5	TRBJ2-4	15	.	TRBD1	CASSYLTGTKNIQYF	TGTGCCAGCAGTTACTTGACAGGGACCAAAAACATTCAGTACTTC
TRBV28	TRBJ1-2	15	.	.	CASSLTGAGPYGYTF	TGTGCCAGCAGTTTAACTGGGGCAGGTCCCTATGGCTACACCTTC
TRBV18	TRBJ2-1	15	.	TRBD2	CASSPLGGAYNEQFF	TGTGCCAGCTCACCACTGGGGGGGGCCTACAATGAGCAGTTCTTC
TRBV29-1	TRBJ1-2	12	.	TRBD1	CSGRLGQAILPF	TGCAGCGGCCGCCTGGGACAGGCTATCCTTCCCTTC
TRBV28	TRBJ2-7	11	.	.	CASSQMYEQYF	TGTGCCAGCAGTCAGATGTACGAGCAGTACTTC
TRBV28	TRBJ2-7	14	once	.	CASSLWAGRYEQYF	TGTGCCAGCAGTTTATGGGCAGGCCGCTACGAGCAGTACTTC
TRBV5-1	TRBJ1-1	14	.	TRBD1	CASSLTGVTTEAFF	TGCGCCAGCAGCTTAACAGGGGTGACCACTGAAGCTTTCTTT
TRBV7-2	TRBJ2-5	18	.	TRBD1	CASSLVLGTGILQETQYF	TGTGCCAGCAGCTTAGTTCTGGGGACAGGTATACTACAAGAGACCCAGTACTTC
TRBV25-1	TRBJ2-7	15	.	TRBD2	CASSGWTSGSYEQYF	TGTGCCAGCAGTGGATGGACTAGCGGGAGTTACGAGCAGTACTTC
TRBV11-2	TRBJ1-1	14	.	.	CASSSGTGYTEAFF	TGTGCCAGCAGCTCGGGGACGGGTTACACTGAAGCTTTCTTT
TRBV10-3	TRBJ1-2	12	.	.	CAISESVYGYTF	TGTGCCATCAGTGAGTCGGTATATGGCTACACCTTC
TRBV30	TRBJ1-3	13	.	.	CGAEEGAGNTIYF	TGTGGGGCTGAGGAAGGGGCTGGAAACACCATATATTTT
TRBV19	TRBJ2-5	17	once	TRBD2	CASSNQLAGHRQETQYF	TGTGCCAGTAGTAACCAACTAGCGGGACACCGCCAAGAGACCCAGTACTTC
TRBV5-4	TRBJ1-1	13	few	.	CASASGSGTEAFF	TGTGCCAGCGCTTCCGGGTCCGGCACTGAAGCTTTCTTT
TRBV27	TRBJ1-4	14	once	TRBD1	CASTRTGGNEKLFF	TGTGCCAGCACCAGGACAGGCGGTAATGAAAAACTGTTTTTT
TRBV4-3	TRBJ1-4	13	once	.	CASSRATNEKLFF	TGCGCCAGCAGCCGAGCAACTAATGAAAAACTGTTTTTT
TRBV4-2	TRBJ2-5	15	once	TRBD2	CASSQGTSNQETQYF	TGTGCCAGCAGCCAAGGGACTAGCAACCAAGAGACCCAGTACTTC
TRBV10-3	TRBJ2-3	12	once	.	CAISESYESQYF	TGTGCCATCAGTGAGTCGTATGAGAGCCAGTATTTT
TRBV27	TRBJ2-7	14	.	.	CASSFFMGTHEQYF	TGTGCCAGCAGTTTTTTCATGGGGACCCACGAGCAGTACTTC
TRBV28	TRBJ1-2	15	.	.	CASSPGRNFYYGYTF	TGTGCCAGCAGTCCCGGGAGGAACTTCTACTATGGCTACACCTTC
TRBV7-2	TRBJ2-5	14	.	.	CASSLVGGQETQYF	TGTGCCAGCAGCTTAGTGGGCGGGCAAGAGACCCAGTACTTC
TRBV2	TRBJ2-1	13	.	.	CASSLSGKHEQFF	TGTGCCAGCAGTCTCTCAGGGAAGCATGAGCAGTTCTTC
TRBV28	TRBJ2-7	13	.	.	CASRSGTTYEQYF	TGTGCCAGCAGGTCGGGCACAACCTACGAGCAGTACTTC
TRBV6-5	TRBJ2-5	16	.	TRBD1	CASSYSNRGLQETQYF	TGTGCCAGCAGTTATTCAAACAGGGGCCTCCAAGAGACCCAGTACTTC
TRBV5-1	TRBJ1-1	13	.	.	CASGYAGITEAFF	TGCGCCAGCGGTTACGCAGGGATCACTGAAGCTTTCTTT
TRBV7-6	TRBJ1-1	15	.	.	CASSLDGGLGTEAFF	TGTGCCAGCAGCTTAGATGGGGGGCTGGGGACTGAAGCTTTCTTT
TRBV29-1	TRBJ2-5	14	few	TRBD2	CSGAGTSGRETQYF	TGCAGCGGAGCCGGGACTAGCGGGAGAGAGACCCAGTACTTC
TRBV18	TRBJ2-3	14	.	.	CASSPRVITDTQYF	TGTGCCAGCTCACCCCGGGTGATCACAGATACGCAGTATTTT
TRBV7-6	TRBJ1-5	14	.	.	CASSSRLRGQPQHF	TGTGCCAGCAGCTCGAGGCTTCGGGGTCAGCCCCAGCATTTT
TRBV4-1	TRBJ2-3	18	.	TRBD2	CASSLQAGTSGRADTQYF	TGCGCCAGCAGCCTTCAAGCCGGGACTAGCGGGAGAGCGGATACGCAGTATTTT
TRBV28	TRBJ1-2	14	.	TRBD1	CASSSSDRSYGYTF	TGTGCCAGCAGTTCCTCGGACAGGAGCTATGGCTACACCTTC
TRBV10-3	TRBJ1-4	16	.	TRBD1	CAISESTQGESEKLFF	TGTGCCATCAGTGAGTCGACACAGGGGGAAAGTGAAAAACTGTTTTTT
TRBV6-8	TRBJ1-2	13	.	.	CASSYFPGYGYTF	TGTGCCAGCAGTTACTTTCCGGGGTATGGCTACACCTTC
TRBV11-3	TRBJ2-2	13	.	.	CASSLTESGELFF	TGTGCCAGCAGCTTGACGGAATCCGGGGAGCTGTTTTTT
TRBV2	TRBJ2-1	13	.	.	CASSRDVNNEQFF	TGTGCCAGCAGTCGGGACGTAAACAATGAGCAGTTCTTC
TRBV5-1	TRBJ2-1	15	once	.	CASSLTGTLWNEQFF	TGCGCCAGCAGCTTGACCGGGACCCTCTGGAATGAGCAGTTCTTC
TRBV28	TRBJ1-3	17	.	.	CASSLSPQTWPGNTIYF	TGTGCCAGCAGTTTAAGCCCGCAGACATGGCCAGGGAACACCATATATTTT
TRBV7-2	TRBJ1-2	14	.	.	CASTPGLIDYGYTF	TGTGCCAGCACCCCCGGGTTGATCGACTATGGCTACACCTTC
TRBV5-1	TRBJ1-4	16	.	.	CASSLTPSLLGEKLFF	TGCGCCAGCAGCTTAACCCCCTCCTTACTGGGGGAAAAACTGTTTTTT